The 23 T cell receptor beta chains below come from one sample, sequenced in a study of CD8+ T cells in alopecia areata. The treatment is: oral pan-JAK inhibitor, 5-10 mg twice daily. Isolated RNA was reverse transcribed into cDNA used as the sequencing template. TCRdb's table, derived via immunoSEQ multiplex PCR, lists solely in-frame clones and lacks some. The data hold 190,000 or so clones, with under 60% observed a single time. The specimen comprised CD8+ T cells sorted from blood, sampled at week 24, from a patient treated with tofacitinib. The source is a human donor with alopecia areata.

This clone was seen just once. The chain links TRBV12-5 to TRBJ2-2; D gene unclear. Trimming removed 1 base at V and 6 bases at J, with 0 bases between. The CDR3 length is 11 residues. CDR1 is LGHNT, CDR2 FRNRAP, per germline. The CDR3 bases are TGTGCTAGTGGTTTGGCCGGGGAGCTGTTTTTT. Protein sequence: CASGLAGELFF.

This clone has just a few counts. The chain links TRBV30 to TRBJ2-1; tentative D call: TRBD1 (6 bases). V lost 5 bases to trimming and J lost 3 bases, with 14 bases between them. CDR3 length: 14 amino acids. Per germline, CDR1 GTSNPN and CDR2 SVGIG (reference sequence). This CDR3 is CAWGYGQSYNEQFF. As DNA, the CDR3 is TGTGCCTGGGGGTACGGACAGAGCTACAATGAGCAGTTCTTC.

The chain employs TRBV15 and TRBJ1-5; 7 nucleotides agree with TRBD1. Germline V gene lookup returns CDR1 LNHNV and CDR2 YYDKDF (reference sequence). This CDR3 is built from 15 residues. The V and J ends lost 4 bases and 3 bases, in that order; junction bases with no gene match: 6. The CDR3 nucleotides are TGTGCCACCAGCACCGACAGGGCCTTCAATCAGCCCCAGCATTTT. This gives the protein CATSTDRAFNQPQHF.

The genes are TRBV28 and TRBJ1-2; 7 bases are shared with TRBD1. V trimming: 6 bases; J trimming: 0 bases; junction bases outside the gene matches: 10. Germline lookup yields CDR1 MDHEN and CDR2 SYDVKM. The CDR3 loop spans 16 amino acids. The CDR3 spells CASSLTGTVANYGYTF. Here the CDR3 DNA reads TGTGCCAGCAGCCTTACCGGGACAGTAGCTAACTATGGCTACACCTTC.

The chain recombines TRBV9 with TRBJ2-3, with 11 bases fitting TRBD2. After removal of 5 bases from V and 2 bases from J, the junction contained 1 base not matched to a gene. The CDR3 is 14 amino acids. Germline CDR1 and CDR2: SGDLS and YYNGEE. The CDR3 is CASRTSGDTDTQYF. The CDR3 DNA follows: TGTGCCAGCAGGACTAGCGGGGACACAGATACGCAGTATTTT.

The CDR3: CASSKGSNEQFF. CDR3 in DNA: TGTGCCAGCAGCAAGGGTTCCAATGAGCAGTTCTTC. The V call is TRBV7-9, the J call TRBJ2-1; D is uncertain. The CDR3 runs 12 residues. CDR1 is SEHNR, CDR2 FQNEAQ, per germline (reference sequence). V was shortened by 5 bases and J by 6 bases, with 8 bases between the two germline ends.

This clone appeared a single time. This sequence joins TRBV5-4 and TRBJ2-5; D gene ambiguous. This CDR3 region has 14 residues. Germline values: CDR1 SGHNT, CDR2 YYREEE (reference sequence). Trimming took off 0 bases at V and 0 bases at J, with 6 bases between the two ends. The CDR3 DNA reads as TGTGCCAGCAGCTTGGAAGACTACCAAGAGACCCAGTACTTC. Translated: CASSLEDYQETQYF.

This clone was detected a few times. The chain joins TRBV13 to TRBJ2-2; 10 bases line up with TRBD2. CDR1 and CDR2 (germline): PRHDT, FYEKMQ (reference sequence). V was pared by 4 bases and J by 3 bases, with 5 bases of the junction left unmatched. This CDR3 spans 16 amino acids. The CDR3 nucleotides read TGTGCCAGCAGCTCAAGGACTAGCGGCTACACCGGGGAGCTGTTTTTT. Amino acids: CASSSRTSGYTGELFF.

J is TRBJ1-6 and V is TRBV2; no definite D call. The CDR3 is 15 amino acids. Germline V gives CDR1 SNHLY, CDR2 FYNNEI. V shed 8 bases and J shed 0 bases, with 11 bases lying between them. This CDR3 reads CASVKRSSYNSPLHF. The CDR3 bases are TGTGCCAGCGTCAAGCGGAGCTCCTATAATTCACCCCTCCACTTT.

This clone was seen a handful of times. The J gene is TRBJ2-3, the V gene TRBV29-1; TRBD2 agrees at 13 bases. This CDR3 has 15 amino acids. The V gene end was trimmed by 6 bases and the J gene end by 4 bases; junction bases not matched to a gene: 7. CDR1 SQVTM and CDR2 ANQGSEA come from the germline V gene. CDR3 DNA: TGCAGCGTCGGGCCGACTAGCGGGGGGCCAGATACGCAGTATTTT. This encodes CSVGPTSGGPDTQYF.

This chain joins TRBV15 and TRBJ2-1, with D possibly being TRBD1 (5 bases). The V and J ends lost 0 bases and 12 bases respectively, with 12 bases between them. Germline assignment: CDR1 LNHNV and CDR2 YYDKDF (reference sequence). The CDR3 is made up of 13 amino acids. CDR3 coding DNA: TGTGCCACCAGCAGAGATTGGGGCCGTGGGCAGTTCTTC. Its translation is CATSRDWGRGQFF.

The chain links TRBV4-1 to TRBJ1-2; 9 bases align to TRBD1. The junction had 8 bases not matched to a gene; V was cut back by 4 bases and J by 8 bases. CDR3 length equals 14 residues. Germline CDR1 and CDR2: MGHRA and YSYEKL. The CDR3 DNA sequence: TGCGCCAGCAGCCCACCCGGGACAGGGTGGGGCTACACCTTC. This codes for CASSPPGTGWGYTF.

The sample holds one count of this clone. CDR3 nucleotide sequence: TGTGCCAGCCTGAACCAGGGATCCTACGAGCAGTACTTC. Protein: CASLNQGSYEQYF. The chain combines TRBV13 with TRBJ2-7, with D perhaps matching TRBD1 (5 bases). Germline V gives CDR1 PRHDT, CDR2 FYEKMQ (reference sequence). The CDR3 is made up of 13 amino acids. Trimming stripped 8 bases from V and 1 base from J, with 12 bases between.

The rearrangement joins TRBV4-1 to TRBJ2-3; 8 bases map to TRBD1. This CDR3 comprises 17 residues. The V gene end was trimmed by 0 bases and the J gene end by 4 bases; junction bases not matched to a gene: 9. Germline CDR1 MGHRA, CDR2 YSYEKL. DNA of the CDR3: TGCGCCAGCAGCCAAGAGAGGACAGGGAGATTAGCAGATACGCAGTATTTT. Translated, it gives CASSQERTGRLADTQYF.

CDR3 bases: TGCAGCGTGACCGACAGGGGATCGCGGGGCTACACCTTC. Its protein product is CSVTDRGSRGYTF. This sequence joins TRBV29-1 and TRBJ1-2; the match to TRBD1 covers 8 bases. With 6 bases clipped from V and 8 bases from J, the junction kept 11 bases outside the gene matches. Germline V CDR1 and CDR2: SQVTM, ANQGSEA. The CDR3 sequence is 13 residues long.

The chain employs TRBV25-1 and TRBJ1-4, with 8 bases that match TRBD1. The CDR3 length is 12 residues. Per the germline V gene, CDR1 is MGHDK and CDR2 is SYGVNS. V shed 6 bases, J shed 15 bases, and the junction held 9 bases outside the gene matches. The CDR3 DNA reads as TGTGCCAGCAGCGTTATCAGGGGGCCTATGTTTTTT. This translates into CASSVIRGPMFF.

The chain carries TRBV19 and TRBJ1-3; no firm D call. The CDR3 is 14 residues long. Per the germline V gene, CDR1 is LNHDA and CDR2 is SQIVND (reference sequence). Trimming took 9 bases from V and 0 from J, leaving 12 bases between them. For the CDR3, the DNA is TGTGCCAGCACCTCGTCCCACTCTGGAAACACCATATATTTT. As protein: CASTSSHSGNTIYF.

V usage is TRBV2 and J usage is TRBJ2-7, with D perhaps TRBD1 (6 bases). V was trimmed by 6 bases and J by 6 bases, leaving 21 bases between them. CDR1 and CDR2 from the germline V gene are SNHLY and FYNNEI. The CDR3 contains 15 residues. The CDR3 loop reads CASSPRRTDLGEQYF. DNA of the CDR3: TGTGCCAGCAGCCCCCGTAGGACAGACCTTGGCGAGCAGTACTTC.

V is TRBV30 and J is TRBJ1-2; 8 positions agree with TRBD1. The CDR3 is made up of 15 amino acids. Trimming took 5 bases from V and 4 from J; bases not matched to a gene: 12. Germline V CDR1 and CDR2: GTSNPN, SVGIG (reference sequence). For the CDR3, the DNA is TGTGCCTGGGAGTGGACAGGGCGAGGAGGCTATGGCTACACCTTC. It translates to CAWEWTGRGGYGYTF.

This clone showed up just a few times. The J gene is TRBJ1-4, the V gene TRBV7-8; no firm D call. This CDR3 contains 15 residues. V shed 2 bases and J shed 3 bases, with 10 bases lying between them. The germline gives CDR1 SGHVS, CDR2 FQNEAQ. The CDR3 is CASSLSAASNEKLFF. The CDR3 DNA reads TGTGCCAGCAGCTTATCGGCGGCCTCTAATGAAAAACTGTTTTTT.

The V gene is TRBV30, the J gene TRBJ1-1, with D perhaps TRBD1 (5 bases). Trimming took off 5 bases at V and 0 bases at J, with 13 bases between the two ends. CDR1 is GTSNPN, CDR2 SVGIG, per germline (reference sequence). The CDR3 is made up of 14 amino acids. The CDR3 loop reads CAWAGRLMNTEAFF. CDR3 sequence (DNA): TGTGCCTGGGCGGGACGTCTCATGAACACTGAAGCTTTCTTT.

V is TRBV10-3 and J is TRBJ2-1, with 14 bases fitting TRBD2. V shed 4 bases, J shed 0 bases, and the junction held 8 bases outside the gene matches. CDR1 and CDR2 (germline): ENHRY, SYGVKD. CDR3 length equals 19 residues. CDR3 coding DNA: TGTGCCATCAGTGTAACAAGGACTAGCGGGGGGAGCTCCTACAATGAGCAGTTCTTC. Translation gives CAISVTRTSGGSSYNEQFF.

This chain uses TRBV2 with TRBJ2-7; D may be TRBD1 (6 bases). Trimming shortened V by 7 bases and J by 5 bases, and 18 bases separated the two germline ends. Germline lookup yields CDR1 SNHLY and CDR2 FYNNEI. There are 14 residues in the CDR3. CDR3 nucleotides: TGTGCCAGCATGTCCCACAGGGATTATCACGAGCAGTACTTC. As protein: CASMSHRDYHEQYF.